These T cell receptor beta chains were read from a single sample in a study of blood T cell repertoires in COVID-19. The assay was immunoSEQ multiplex PCR, and TCRdb's table has in-frame clones only and misses some. The sample yields under 200,000 clones, around 80% seen once. What was sequenced was PBMCs or T cells enriched from blood (not recorded which). The receptors derive from a woman aged 45-59 years in a cohort exposed to, infected with or recovered from COVID-19 (not recorded which). Both conserved end residues are part of each CDR3. D genes are given only for firm matches. Clone size is not always given. Where it is, it says once, few, many or a class for expanded clones.

cdr3_aa cdr3_nt clone_size v_call d_call j_call
CASKTAINSNQPQHF TGTGCCAGTAAGACAGCCATAAATAGCAATCAGCCCCAGCATTTT . TRBV19 . TRBJ1-5
CASSPRGGLSGANVLTF TGTGCCAGCAGCCCAAGAGGGGGCCTCTCTGGGGCCAACGTCCTGACTTTC . TRBV7-9 TRBD1 TRBJ2-6
CASSQGGYEQYF TGTGCCAGCAGCCAGGGTGGCTACGAGCAGTACTTC . TRBV7-9 . TRBJ2-7
CATSREGRGEYGYTF TGTGCCACCAGCAGAGAAGGCAGGGGGGAGTATGGCTACACCTTC . TRBV15 TRBD1 TRBJ1-2
CASSSDRGRGTQYF TGTGCCAGCAGCTCCGACAGGGGGCGGGGGACCCAGTACTTC . TRBV7-2 TRBD1 TRBJ2-5
CASSTTPDRDYGYTF TGTGCCAGCAGTACTACGCCCGACAGGGATTATGGCTACACCTTC . TRBV28 TRBD1 TRBJ1-2
CASSIPGVEETQYF TGTGCCAGTAGTATCCCGGGAGTGGAGGAGACCCAGTACTTC . TRBV19 . TRBJ2-5
CASSSMASGRRNNEQFF TGTGCCAGCAGTTCTATGGCTAGCGGGAGGAGGAACAATGAGCAGTTCTTC . TRBV27 TRBD2 TRBJ2-1
CASSQDIVASGYNSPLHF TGTGCCAGCAGCCAAGATATCGTGGCGTCAGGCTATAATTCACCCCTCCACTTT . TRBV3-1/TRBV3-2 . TRBJ1-6
CAWSDPLRGAQHF TGTGCCTGGAGTGATCCCCTTCGGGGGGCCCAGCATTTT . TRBV30 . TRBJ1-5
CASSLVRGAGGELFF TGCGCCAGCAGCTTGGTCCGGGGAGCGGGCGGGGAGCTGTTTTTT . TRBV5-1 . TRBJ2-2
CASSFGLAGSYEQYF TGTGCCAGCAGTTTCGGGCTAGCGGGGTCCTACGAGCAGTACTTC . TRBV28 TRBD2 TRBJ2-7
CASTRDRENTEAFF TGTGCCAGTACCAGGGACAGGGAGAACACTGAAGCTTTCTTT . TRBV19 TRBD1 TRBJ1-1
CASSQPGTGMETF TGTGCCAGCAGCCAACCAGGGACAGGGATGGAGACCTTC . TRBV6-5 TRBD1 TRBJ1-2
CASSVSGTLNTEAFF TGTGCCAGCAGCGTGTCCGGGACACTGAACACTGAAGCTTTCTTT . TRBV9 . TRBJ1-1
CSVERRSYGYTF TGCAGCGTTGAACGGCGGTCCTATGGCTACACCTTC few TRBV29-1 . TRBJ1-2
CASSKDRGPTDTQYF TGTGCCAGCAGCAAGGACAGGGGCCCCACAGATACGCAGTATTTT . TRBV7-9 TRBD1 TRBJ2-3
CASSLVSVRRQGTGGYTF TGTGCCAGCAGCTTGGTTTCCGTGAGACGCCAAGGGACAGGGGGCTACACCTTC . TRBV5-5 TRBD1 TRBJ1-2
CASSSGARGTQYF TGTGCCAGTAGTTCAGGGGCTCGGGGCACGCAGTATTTT . TRBV19 . TRBJ2-3
CASGTSERVYEQYF TGTGCCAGCGGGACTAGCGAGAGGGTGTACGAGCAGTACTTC . TRBV18 TRBD2 TRBJ2-7
CASSQSSSGTNTGELFF TGCGCCAGCAGCCAAAGTTCTAGCGGAACGAACACCGGGGAGCTGTTTTTT . TRBV4-1 TRBD2 TRBJ2-2
CASSLGLADQETQYF TGCGCCAGCAGCCTGGGACTAGCGGATCAAGAGACCCAGTACTTC . TRBV5-1 TRBD2 TRBJ2-5
CASSLGGQETQYF TGTGCCAGCAGCCTCGGAGGCCAAGAGACCCAGTACTTC . TRBV11-1 . TRBJ2-5
CATSLPGNQPQHF TGTGCCACCAGTCTCCCGGGCAATCAGCCCCAGCATTTT . TRBV24-1 . TRBJ1-5
CASSQGQGPLLNEKLFF TGCGCCAGCAGCCAAGGACAGGGTCCCTTACTTAATGAAAAACTGTTTTTT . TRBV4-1 TRBD1 TRBJ1-4
CASSQRRPGQQSGGQFF TGTGCCAGCAGTCAGAGGAGACCGGGACAGCAATCCGGGGGGCAGTTCTTC few TRBV6-2/TRBV6-3 . TRBJ2-1
CASSLAEGGQPLEKLFF TGTGCCAGCAGCTTAGCAGAAGGGGGCCAGCCGCTTGAAAAACTGTTTTTT . TRBV7-8 TRBD1 TRBJ1-4
CASSIGLAIQETQYF TGTGCCAGCAGCATAGGACTAGCGATCCAAGAGACCCAGTACTTC . TRBV7-2 TRBD2 TRBJ2-5
CASSPSYRGGSPLHF TGTGCCAGCTCACCATCTTACAGGGGAGGTTCACCCCTCCACTTT . TRBV18 TRBD1 TRBJ1-6
CASSSTGSREKLFF TGCGCCAGCAGCTCGACAGGGTCGCGAGAAAAACTGTTTTTT few TRBV5-1 TRBD1 TRBJ1-4
CASRGSGEDGYTF TGTGCCAGCAGGGGCTCGGGAGAGGATGGCTACACCTTC . TRBV6-5 . TRBJ1-2
CASSLTGTNSYNEQFF TGCGCCAGCAGCTTAACCGGGACTAACTCCTACAATGAGCAGTTCTTC . TRBV5-1 TRBD2 TRBJ2-1
CASSTTGQTGETQYF TGTGCCAGCAGTACAACGGGACAGACTGGAGAGACCCAGTACTTC . TRBV2 TRBD1 TRBJ2-5
CASSLYSRENLDEQFF TGTGCCAGCAGTTTATACTCGCGGGAGAATTTAGATGAGCAGTTCTTC . TRBV28 TRBD2 TRBJ2-1
CATAQGNYGYTF TGTGCCACCGCCCAGGGTAACTATGGCTACACCTTC . TRBV15 . TRBJ1-2
CASRPYNQPQHF TGTGCCAGTAGGCCCTACAATCAGCCCCAGCATTTT . TRBV19 . TRBJ1-5
CASSQGQGVETEAFF TGCGCCAGCAGCCAAGGTCAGGGGGTAGAGACTGAAGCTTTCTTT . TRBV4-3 TRBD1 TRBJ1-1
CASSPDPGLLMRTDTQYF TGTGCCAGCAGCCCTGACCCAGGACTCTTAATGCGCACAGATACGCAGTATTTT . TRBV5-4 . TRBJ2-3
CATSDMGTEGNYNEQFF TGTGCCACCAGTGACATGGGGACTGAGGGGAACTACAATGAGCAGTTCTTC . TRBV24-1 . TRBJ2-1
CASSAGGLIDNEQFF TGTGCCAGTAGTGCCGGAGGCCTCATTGACAATGAGCAGTTCTTC . TRBV19 . TRBJ2-1
CASSSPTGSAGANVLTF TGTGCCAGCAGTTCCCCGACAGGCTCAGCCGGGGCCAACGTCCTGACTTTC . TRBV28 . TRBJ2-6
CASSANRIYNEKLFF TGTGCCAGCAGCGCGAACAGGATTTATAATGAAAAACTGTTTTTT . TRBV5-6 . TRBJ1-4